This is a list of T cell receptor beta chains from one sample in a study of T cell responses to AZD1222 COVID-19 vaccine. The assay was immunoSEQ multiplex PCR, and TCRdb's table has in-frame clones only and misses some. The profile shows about 96,000 clones, more than 75% of them singletons. Specimen: peripheral blood, collected on day 0 of MenACWY control vaccination. These receptor sequences come from an adult in good health. The CDR3 runs from the conserved cysteine through the conserved F or W. Each record gives: J gene, D gene, clone size, V gene, CDR3 protein, CDR3 DNA. The D gene is left open where the match is weak. Size values are once, few and many counts, or a class for expanded clones, and some rows have none.

j_gene: TRBJ2-5
d_gene: TRBD1
abundance: .
v_gene: TRBV5-1
CDR3aa: CASSSGDRPVVGTQYF
CDR3nt: TGCGCCAGCAGCTCTGGGGACAGACCCGTCGTGGGGACCCAGTACTTC

j_gene: TRBJ2-2
d_gene: TRBD2
abundance: .
v_gene: TRBV24-1
CDR3aa: CATSDGTGWRTSGGLNTGELFF
CDR3nt: TGTGCCACCAGTGATGGGACAGGGTGGAGGACTAGCGGGGGCCTGAACACCGGGGAGCTGTTTTTT

j_gene: TRBJ1-5
d_gene: .
abundance: .
v_gene: TRBV27
CDR3aa: CASSVRDNQPQHF
CDR3nt: TGTGCCAGCAGTGTGAGGGACAATCAGCCCCAGCATTTT

j_gene: TRBJ2-7
d_gene: TRBD2
abundance: once
v_gene: TRBV7-2
CDR3aa: CASSPRTSRGEQYF
CDR3nt: TGTGCCAGCAGCCCCCGGACTAGCCGGGGCGAGCAGTACTTC

j_gene: TRBJ1-3
d_gene: TRBD1
abundance: once
v_gene: TRBV13
CDR3aa: CASSSGTGPISSGNTIYF
CDR3nt: TGTGCCAGCAGCTCAGGGACAGGACCCATCAGCTCTGGAAACACCATATATTTT

j_gene: TRBJ1-1
d_gene: .
abundance: .
v_gene: TRBV5-4
CDR3aa: CASSPSNMWTEAFF
CDR3nt: TGTGCCAGCAGCCCCTCGAATATGTGGACTGAAGCTTTCTTT

j_gene: TRBJ2-7
d_gene: .
abundance: once
v_gene: TRBV21-1
CDR3aa: CASSKERPYEQYF
CDR3nt: TGTGCCAGCAGCAAAGAGCGGCCCTACGAGCAGTACTTC

j_gene: TRBJ2-1
d_gene: .
abundance: once
v_gene: TRBV29-1
CDR3aa: CSVARLSSYNEQFF
CDR3nt: TGCAGCGTTGCGCGGTTATCGAGCTACAATGAGCAGTTCTTC

j_gene: TRBJ1-3
d_gene: TRBD1
abundance: .
v_gene: TRBV6-1
CDR3aa: CASSGRITGALLGNTIYF
CDR3nt: TGTGCCAGCAGTGGGCGTATCACAGGGGCACTCCTTGGAAACACCATATATTTT

j_gene: TRBJ2-1
d_gene: TRBD2
abundance: .
v_gene: TRBV6-5
CDR3aa: CASSYFLAGDNEQFF
CDR3nt: TGTGCCAGCAGTTACTTTCTAGCGGGGGACAATGAGCAGTTCTTC

j_gene: TRBJ2-7
d_gene: .
abundance: .
v_gene: TRBV2
CDR3aa: CASSPEGGTLLSEQYF
CDR3nt: TGTGCCAGCAGTCCGGAGGGGGGGACGCTGTTATCCGAGCAGTACTTC

j_gene: TRBJ2-7
d_gene: TRBD2
abundance: .
v_gene: TRBV10-3
CDR3aa: CAIRGLAGATSSYEQYF
CDR3nt: TGTGCCATCCGAGGACTAGCGGGAGCCACGAGCTCCTACGAGCAGTACTTC

j_gene: TRBJ2-7
d_gene: .
abundance: .
v_gene: TRBV7-9
CDR3aa: CASSIAGPTYEQYF
CDR3nt: TGTGCCAGCAGCATTGCGGGACCTACCTACGAGCAGTACTTC

j_gene: TRBJ2-1
d_gene: TRBD1
abundance: .
v_gene: TRBV5-1
CDR3aa: CASSFGQGGEQFF
CDR3nt: TGCGCCAGCAGCTTCGGACAGGGCGGTGAGCAGTTCTTC

j_gene: TRBJ1-2
d_gene: .
abundance: once
v_gene: TRBV4-2
CDR3aa: CASSQDSGDRNYGYTF
CDR3nt: TGTGCCAGCAGCCAAGATAGCGGAGATCGTAACTATGGCTACACCTTC

j_gene: TRBJ2-2
d_gene: TRBD1
abundance: few
v_gene: TRBV27
CDR3aa: CASSTRPGQGAITGELFF
CDR3nt: TGTGCCAGCAGTACCCGCCCGGGACAGGGGGCTATCACCGGGGAGCTGTTTTTT

j_gene: TRBJ1-1
d_gene: .
abundance: .
v_gene: TRBV2
CDR3aa: CASSVVANTEAFF
CDR3nt: TGTGCCAGCAGTGTGGTGGCGAACACTGAAGCTTTCTTT

j_gene: TRBJ2-3
d_gene: TRBD1
abundance: .
v_gene: TRBV2
CDR3aa: CASSLPRGMMGTQYF
CDR3nt: TGTGCCAGCAGCCTCCCCAGGGGGATGATGGGTACGCAGTATTTT

j_gene: TRBJ2-1
d_gene: .
abundance: .
v_gene: TRBV11-2
CDR3aa: CASEAPAGAGQFF
CDR3nt: TGTGCCAGCGAGGCCCCGGCAGGGGCGGGACAGTTCTTC

j_gene: TRBJ1-4
d_gene: .
abundance: .
v_gene: TRBV6-1
CDR3aa: CASSVRGDAANEKLFF
CDR3nt: TGTGCCAGCAGTGTGAGGGGGGATGCAGCTAATGAAAAACTGTTTTTT

j_gene: TRBJ2-1
d_gene: .
abundance: .
v_gene: TRBV18
CDR3aa: CASSPPSVSSSYNEQFF
CDR3nt: TGTGCCAGCTCACCACCCAGCGTTAGCAGCTCCTACAATGAGCAGTTCTTC

j_gene: TRBJ1-1
d_gene: .
abundance: .
v_gene: TRBV6-2/TRBV6-3
CDR3aa: CASSTRQIGENTEAFF
CDR3nt: TGTGCCAGCAGTACGAGACAGATCGGGGAGAACACTGAAGCTTTCTTT

j_gene: TRBJ2-2
d_gene: .
abundance: .
v_gene: TRBV19
CDR3aa: CASKWRGSGELFF
CDR3nt: TGTGCCAGTAAATGGAGGGGATCCGGGGAGCTGTTTTTT

j_gene: TRBJ1-1
d_gene: .
abundance: once
v_gene: TRBV19
CDR3aa: CASSIPTGPVTEAFF
CDR3nt: TGTGCCAGTAGTATTCCGACAGGCCCTGTTACCGAAGCTTTCTTT

j_gene: TRBJ2-3
d_gene: .
abundance: .
v_gene: TRBV4-2
CDR3aa: CASSPHMLLDTQYF
CDR3nt: TGTGCCAGCAGCCCCCACATGTTGCTGGATACGCAGTATTTT

j_gene: TRBJ2-2
d_gene: TRBD2
abundance: .
v_gene: TRBV19
CDR3aa: CASSIGTSGANTGELFF
CDR3nt: TGTGCCAGTAGTATCGGGACTAGCGGAGCGAACACCGGGGAGCTGTTTTTT

j_gene: TRBJ1-4
d_gene: .
abundance: .
v_gene: TRBV28
CDR3aa: CASSLPELNEKLFF
CDR3nt: TGTGCCAGCAGTTTACCCGAGCTTAATGAAAAACTGTTTTTT

j_gene: TRBJ1-2
d_gene: .
abundance: few
v_gene: TRBV6-5
CDR3aa: CASSYTQGRFSYTF
CDR3nt: TGTGCCAGCAGTTACACGCAGGGACGATTTAGCTACACCTTC

j_gene: TRBJ2-7
d_gene: .
abundance: once
v_gene: TRBV7-2
CDR3aa: CASSLNGGVGEQYF
CDR3nt: TGTGCCAGCAGCTTAAACGGGGGAGTGGGCGAGCAGTACTTC

j_gene: TRBJ1-5
d_gene: .
abundance: .
v_gene: TRBV3-1/TRBV3-2
CDR3aa: CASSQGVQGNQPQHF
CDR3nt: TGTGCCAGCAGCCAAGGTGTACAGGGCAATCAGCCCCAGCATTTT

j_gene: TRBJ2-5
d_gene: .
abundance: .
v_gene: TRBV7-9
CDR3aa: CASSLLRETQYF
CDR3nt: TGTGCCAGCAGCTTATTGCGGGAGACCCAGTACTTC

j_gene: TRBJ2-2
d_gene: TRBD2
abundance: once
v_gene: TRBV2
CDR3aa: CAGRAGTGELFF
CDR3nt: TGTGCCGGCCGAGCGGGGACCGGGGAGCTGTTTTTT

j_gene: TRBJ2-5
d_gene: .
abundance: .
v_gene: TRBV29-1
CDR3aa: CSVGEMVGETQYF
CDR3nt: TGCAGCGTTGGGGAGATGGTGGGGGAGACCCAGTACTTC